This is a list of T cell receptor beta chains from one sample in a study of regulatory T cells in long-lasting Graves disease. TCRdb ran MiXCR on the multiplex PCR reads and lists one entry per CDR3 protein. The table lists approximately 400,000 distinct CDR3 sequences, about 15% of them singletons, with over 15% in the top ten. The same data also contributed to another study, on T cells in Graves' hyperthyroidism and ophthalmopathy.

Specimen: peripheral blood mononuclear cells (PBMCs), collected at new diagnosis, from a patient treated with antithyroid drugs. These receptors were collected from a woman aged 25 to 39 with Graves disease. Each CDR3 is given with its conserved first and last residue. A D gene is named only where the DNA matches it firmly. Where a row states a size, it is once, few, many or the class of an expanded clone; other rows omit it.

V,J,size,D,DNA,CDR3
TRBV7-8,TRBJ2-7,many,TRBD2,TGTGCCAGCAGCCCACGGGGGGGCGTAGCGGGAGGTTTATCCTACGAGCAGTACTTC,CASSPRGGVAGGLSYEQYF
TRBV9,TRBJ1-2,-,-,TGTGCCAGCAGCGTAGGGACAGTTGGCTATGGCTACACCTTC,CASSVGTVGYGYTF
TRBV19,TRBJ2-5,-,TRBD2,TGTGCCAGTAGTATCCGAGGGTTTCTAGCGGGAGATGAGACCCAGTACTTC,CASSIRGFLAGDETQYF
TRBV4-2,TRBJ1-1,-,-,TGTGCCAGCAGCCAAGATGACTGGGCTGAAGCTTTCTTT,CASSQDDWAEAFF
TRBV28,TRBJ2-3,-,TRBD1,TGTGCCAGCAGTTTATTCACCGGGACAGGGGGCACAGATACGCAGTATTTT,CASSLFTGTGGTDTQYF
TRBV24-1,TRBJ1-5,few,-,TGTGCCACCAGTGATTCAGGAGGTTGGGGAGACGGACAGCCCCAGCATTTT,CATSDSGGWGDGQPQHF
TRBV27,TRBJ2-1,many,TRBD1,TGTGCCAGCAGTTTATCTAGGGGGCAGGCAAATGAGCAGTTCTTC,CASSLSRGQANEQFF
TRBV30,TRBJ1-5,many,TRBD1,TGTGCCTGGAGTTACGGACAGGGGGGTCAGCCCCAGCATTTT,CAWSYGQGGQPQHF
TRBV6-1,TRBJ2-1,many,TRBD2,TGTGCCAGCAATACCGGGACTAGCGGGACCAATGAGCAGTTCTTC,CASNTGTSGTNEQFF
TRBV2,TRBJ2-1,many,TRBD2,TGTGCCAGCAGCGGACTAGCGGGAGGGCTGGGTGAGCAGTTCTTC,CASSGLAGGLGEQFF
TRBV9,TRBJ1-2,many,-,TGTGCCAGCAGCGTAGCTACTTGGGGAGATGGCTACACCTTC,CASSVATWGDGYTF
TRBV5-1,TRBJ2-2,few,-,TGCGCCAGCAGCCCCAGGAGGGACGATCTCACCGGGGAGCTGTTTTTT,CASSPRRDDLTGELFF
TRBV28,TRBJ1-2,many,-,TGTGCCAGCAGTTATACAATAGCTAGTGGCTACACCTTC,CASSYTIASGYTF
TRBV20-1,TRBJ2-1,many,TRBD2,TGCAGTGCTATTCGGGGGGGATCCTACAATGAGCAGTTCTTC,CSAIRGGSYNEQFF
TRBV6-4,TRBJ2-7,few,-,TGTGCCAGCAGTGCCGGACCCAGTGGGTACGAGCAGTACTTC,CASSAGPSGYEQYF
TRBV12-3/TRBV12-4,TRBJ2-7,many,-,TGTGCCAGCAGCTCTCTAGGGCGAGGCTACGAGCAGTACTTC,CASSSLGRGYEQYF
TRBV7-3,TRBJ2-1,many,-,TGTGCCAGCAGCTTAATCCCCAGTAGGAATGAGCAGTTCTTC,CASSLIPSRNEQFF
TRBV20-1,TRBJ2-3,many,TRBD2,TGCAGTGCTAGGACTAGCGGGCGTCGCACAGATACGCAGTATTTT,CSARTSGRRTDTQYF
TRBV5-1,TRBJ1-4,-,-,TGCGCCAGCAGCTTGGGGTCCGGGGGCCTTGAAAAACTGTTTTTT,CASSLGSGGLEKLFF
TRBV12-3/TRBV12-4,TRBJ1-1,many,-,TGTGCCAGCAGCCCAGGACGGCGGAGCCCGGGTGAAGCTTTCTTT,CASSPGRRSPGEAFF
TRBV9,TRBJ2-5,once,-,TGTGCCAGCAGCGAGCGAACTGGTGAGACCCAGTACTTC,CASSERTGETQYF
TRBV2,TRBJ1-5,many,-,TGTGCCAGCAGCTTGGAGGTCTATAGCAATCAGCCCCAGCATTTT,CASSLEVYSNQPQHF
TRBV4-1,TRBJ1-5,many,-,TGCGCCAGCAGCCAAGAAGCCGAGCCGGGCCCTGGAAACCTCAAGGGCAGCAATCAGCCCCAGCATTTT,CASSQEAEPGPGNLKGSNQPQHF
TRBV18,TRBJ2-1,many,-,TGTGCCAGCTCACCAGAACTAGCCGCCTACAATGAGCAGTTCTTC,CASSPELAAYNEQFF
TRBV11-2,TRBJ1-1,many,-,TGTGCCAGCAGCTTAGGTCCTCAAGGCGGCCTGAACACTGAAGCTTTCTTT,CASSLGPQGGLNTEAFF
TRBV3-1,TRBJ2-1,many,TRBD1,TGTGCCAGCAGCCAATCGGGACAGGGTGGCGAGCAGTTCTTC,CASSQSGQGGEQFF
TRBV20-1,TRBJ1-2,-,-,TGCAGTGCTAGCGGCCCTTGGTCCTATGGCTACACCTTC,CSASGPWSYGYTF
TRBV19,TRBJ1-2,-,-,TGTGCCAGTAGTTTTGGGGAAAACCGGGATGGCTACACCTTC,CASSFGENRDGYTF
TRBV30,TRBJ2-1,many,-,TGTGCCTGGGGACTACACGACAATGAGCAGTTCTTC,CAWGLHDNEQFF
TRBV12-3/TRBV12-4,TRBJ2-5,many,TRBD1,TGTGCCAGCACGGGGGACAGGGAACAAGAGACCCAGTACTTC,CASTGDREQETQYF
TRBV7-3,TRBJ2-7,few,TRBD2,TGTGCCAGCAGCCAATCCGGGACTAGCGGGAGCGCGCCCTACGAGCAGTACTTC,CASSQSGTSGSAPYEQYF
TRBV27,TRBJ2-3,few,-,TGTGCCAGCAGTTTGCGGGGCAGACACTTCACAGATACGCAGTATTTT,CASSLRGRHFTDTQYF
TRBV5-1,TRBJ1-6,few,-,TGCGCCAGCAGCTTGTCCGGGCATAATTCACCCCTCCACTTT,CASSLSGHNSPLHF
TRBV9,TRBJ2-7,many,-,TGTGCCAGCAGCGGGGACACCGGCCTCAACTACGAGCAGTACTTC,CASSGDTGLNYEQYF
TRBV29-1,TRBJ2-3,-,-,TGCAACGTTGATCAGTCAGATACGCAGTATTTT,CNVDQSDTQYF
TRBV15,TRBJ2-5,many,-,TGTGCCACCAGCAGGGCTACTAGTTCCGGAGAGACCCAGTACTTC,CATSRATSSGETQYF
TRBV7-9,TRBJ2-3,-,-,TGTGCCAGCAGCCCTCAGGGACTCTACACAGATACGCAGTATTTT,CASSPQGLYTDTQYF
TRBV3-1,TRBJ2-7,many,-,TGTGCCAGCAGCCAAGATGGAGAAGGGGCTCGGTACGAGCAGTACTTC,CASSQDGEGARYEQYF
TRBV6-5,TRBJ2-7,few,-,TGTGCCAGCAGTTACTTGACCCCGGGGGAGCAGTACTTC,CASSYLTPGEQYF
TRBV5-1,TRBJ2-1,many,-,TGCGCCAGCAGCTTAGACGAGATGAGCAATGAGCAGTTCTTC,CASSLDEMSNEQFF